This TCR beta chain stems from a study of blood T cell repertoires in COVID-19. About the study: T cells, B-cell-depleted T cells, or PBMCs supplied cDNA or gDNA.

The germline V gene has CDR1 MNHNY and CDR2 SVGAGI (reference sequence). V was clipped by 2 bases and J by 0 bases, with 10 bases between them. The CDR3 sequence is 15 residues long. Original processing methods: Estimates of nucleated cell counts were drawn from the amplification of reference gene primers. This table comes from immunoSEQ multiplex PCR, and its TCRdb copy is limited to in-frame clones, with some not included. D and trimming come from the DNA, and the V and J calls and clone size come from that table. The table records roughly 500,000 clones, 75% to 90% of them present only once. The origin of this receptor is a human donor in a cohort sampled during active COVID-19. This rearrangement joins TRBV6-6 to TRBJ1-1; D call uncertain. Material for sequencing was peripheral blood. Here the CDR3 reads CASSYPTQLNTEAFF. CDR3 DNA: TGTGCCAGCAGTTACCCCACGCAGTTGAACACTGAAGCTTTCTTT.